This T cell receptor (beta chain) originates from a study of early stage breast cancer tumors. Whole-study results and caveats: Bulk DNA sequencing of unsorted cells missed chain pairing and markers. Comparing each tissue with blood distinguished tumor from normal in about 90% of the 16 patients.

Each sample had two DNA replicates, about 0.5 ug blood or 1.5 ug tissue. The data were produced by immunoSEQ multiplex PCR, yet TCRdb's version contains in-frame clones alone and is incomplete. The sample has about 41,000 clones, 55% to 75% seen once. Concerning this clone: Its antigen remains unidentified.

The specimen was blood. This receptor was identified in a person aged 45-65 years with breast cancer.

The CDR3 loop reads CASSPYAGISTDTQYF. CDR3 bases: TGTGCCAGCAGCCCGTATGCCGGGATAAGCACAGATACGCAGTATTTT. The V call is TRBV9, the J call TRBJ2-3, with D possibly being TRBD2 (5 bases). The CDR3 is made up of 16 amino acids. The V end was cut by 4 bases, the J end by 0 bases, with 15 bases between. Germline V lookup: CDR1 SGDLS, CDR2 YYNGEE.